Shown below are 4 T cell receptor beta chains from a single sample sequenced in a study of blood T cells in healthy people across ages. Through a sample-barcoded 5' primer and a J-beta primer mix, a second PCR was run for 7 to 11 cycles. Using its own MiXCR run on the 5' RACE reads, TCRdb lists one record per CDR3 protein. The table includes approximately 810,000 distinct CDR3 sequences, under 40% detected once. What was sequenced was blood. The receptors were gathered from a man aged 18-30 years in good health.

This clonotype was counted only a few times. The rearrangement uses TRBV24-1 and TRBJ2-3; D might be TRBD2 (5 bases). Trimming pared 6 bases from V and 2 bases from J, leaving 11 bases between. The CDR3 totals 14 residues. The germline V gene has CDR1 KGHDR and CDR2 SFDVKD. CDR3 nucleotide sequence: TGTGCCACCAGTATGGCCGGGGACACAGATACGCAGTATTTT. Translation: CATSMAGDTDTQYF.

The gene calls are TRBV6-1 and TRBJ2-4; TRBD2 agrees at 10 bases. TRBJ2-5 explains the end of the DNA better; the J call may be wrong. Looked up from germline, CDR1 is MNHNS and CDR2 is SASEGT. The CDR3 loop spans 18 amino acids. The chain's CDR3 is CASSHGGVAGGPQETQYF. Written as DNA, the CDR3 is TGTGCCAGCAGTCATGGGGGGGTAGCGGGGGGCCCTCAAGAGACCCAGTACTTC.

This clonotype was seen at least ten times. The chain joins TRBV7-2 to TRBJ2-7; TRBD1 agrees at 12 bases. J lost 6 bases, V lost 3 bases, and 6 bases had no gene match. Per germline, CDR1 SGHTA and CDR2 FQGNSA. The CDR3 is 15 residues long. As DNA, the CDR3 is TGTGCCAGCAGCTTGTTCGGGACAGGGGGCTCCGAGCAGTACTTC. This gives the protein CASSLFGTGGSEQYF.

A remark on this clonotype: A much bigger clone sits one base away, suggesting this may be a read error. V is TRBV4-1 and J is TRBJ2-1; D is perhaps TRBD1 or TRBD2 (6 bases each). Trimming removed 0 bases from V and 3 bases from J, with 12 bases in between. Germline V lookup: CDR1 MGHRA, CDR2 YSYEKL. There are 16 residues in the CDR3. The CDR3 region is CASSQDRGDNYNEQFF. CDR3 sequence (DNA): TGCGCCAGCAGCCAAGATCGCGGGGACAACTACAATGAGCAGTTCTTC.